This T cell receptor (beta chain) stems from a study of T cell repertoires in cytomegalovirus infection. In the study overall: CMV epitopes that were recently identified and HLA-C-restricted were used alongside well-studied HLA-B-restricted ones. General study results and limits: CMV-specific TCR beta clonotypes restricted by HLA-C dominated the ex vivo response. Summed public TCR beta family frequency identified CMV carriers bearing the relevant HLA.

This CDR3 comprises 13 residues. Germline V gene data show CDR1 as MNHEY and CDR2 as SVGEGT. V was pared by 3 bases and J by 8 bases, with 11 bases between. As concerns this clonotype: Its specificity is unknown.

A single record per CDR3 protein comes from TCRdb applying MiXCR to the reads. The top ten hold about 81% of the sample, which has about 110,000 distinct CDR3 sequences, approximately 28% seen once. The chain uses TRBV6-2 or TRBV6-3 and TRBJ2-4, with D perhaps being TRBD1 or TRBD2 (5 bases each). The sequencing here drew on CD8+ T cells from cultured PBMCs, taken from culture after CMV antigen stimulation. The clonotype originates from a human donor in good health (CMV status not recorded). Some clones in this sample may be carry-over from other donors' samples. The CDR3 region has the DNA TGTGCCAGCAGTTATGGGGGAAACGACATTCAGTACTTC. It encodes CASSYGGNDIQYF.